This T cell receptor beta chain was sequenced during a study of CD8+ T cells in alopecia areata. In the study overall: Oral tofacitinib, 5 to 10 mg twice daily, was given in an open-label trial. General study results and limits: For baseline CD8+ expansion, any link to response stays uncertain with one nonresponder. An increase in clonality over normal scalp was evident in lesional scalp, especially alopecia totalis/universalis.

About this clone itself: The antigen remains undetermined. Other DNA sequences in this specimen translate into the identical CDR3.

Indicated treatment: oral pan-JAK inhibitor, 5-10 mg twice daily. Researchers gathered lesional scalp punch biopsies and peripheral blood from patients with alopecia areata. Extraction of RNA preceded its reverse transcription into cDNA, which served as the sequencing template. The assay was immunoSEQ multiplex PCR, and TCRdb's table has in-frame clones only and misses some. The sample includes 200,000 to 250,000 clones, 55% to 70% of them seen just once. V dropped 1 base and J dropped 3 bases, with 5 bases sitting between them. The germline V gene has CDR1 SGHTA and CDR2 FQGNSA. This CDR3 has 13 residues.

The TCR comes from a human donor with alopecia areata. This rearrangement joins TRBV7-2 to TRBJ2-3; D is unclear. Material: CD4+ T cells sorted from blood, obtained at week 4, from a patient treated with tofacitinib. CDR3 residues: CASSLGGTDTQYF. In DNA, the CDR3 is TGTGCCAGCAGCTTAGGGGGAACAGATACGCAGTATTTT.